This T cell receptor (beta chain) originates from a study of CD8+ T cells in alopecia areata. Study results and caveats: Possibly as an HLA-related effect, TCR sharing across patients appeared less clear than in mice. Scalp lesions, especially in alopecia totalis/universalis, had higher clonality than normal scalp.

cDNA prepared by RNA extraction and subsequent reverse transcription served as the template for sequencing. The table came from immunoSEQ multiplex PCR; TCRdb's copy has only in-frame clones and leaves some out. The sample yields about 200,000 clones, roughly 56% seen once. Of note for this clone: As yet, its antigen is unknown.

The length of the CDR3 is 14 residues. Germline V gene sequence: CDR1 MNHEY, CDR2 SVGAGI. With 6 bases clipped from V and 5 bases from J, the junction kept 5 bases outside the gene matches. Sequenced material: CD8+ T cells sorted from blood. V is TRBV6-5 and J is TRBJ2-1, with TRBD1 identical over 9 bases. The clonotype was recovered from a human donor in good health. The CDR3 region has the DNA TGTGCCAGCAGGACGGACAGGGGAGACAATGAGCAGTTCTTC. Translation: CASRTDRGDNEQFF.